Listed below are T cell receptor beta chains from one sample, sequenced in a study of T cells in Graves' hyperthyroidism and ophthalmopathy. TCRdb re-called the multiplex PCR reads through MiXCR, storing one row per CDR3 protein. The sample shows around 300,000 distinct CDR3 sequences, roughly an eighth of them seen only once. Sequenced sample: blood. These receptors all come from a woman between 40 and 50 years old with Graves' hyperthyroidism. Both conserved end residues are part of each CDR3. The order of the fields is D gene, V gene, clone size, J gene, CDR3 protein, CDR3 DNA. A D gene is named only where the DNA matches it firmly. Only some rows state a clone size, as once, few, many or a class for expanded clones.

NA	TRBV20-1	many	TRBJ1-5	CSAREGEYQPQHF	TGCAGTGCTAGAGAGGGGGAATATCAGCCCCAGCATTTT
NA	TRBV12-3/TRBV12-4	few	TRBJ2-5	CASSMGEGWVETQYF	TGTGCCAGCAGTATGGGCGAGGGGTGGGTAGAGACCCAGTACTTC
TRBD1	TRBV10-3	many	TRBJ1-5	CAISEGQGLGQPQHF	TGTGCCATCAGTGAGGGACAGGGCCTTGGTCAGCCCCAGCATTTT
TRBD1	TRBV6-1	many	TRBJ2-4	CASATFGTGGITKNIQYF	TGTGCCAGCGCTACCTTCGGGACAGGGGGTATTACCAAAAACATTCAGTACTTC
TRBD1	TRBV5-1	few	TRBJ2-1	CASSSWDRVNSYNEQFF	TGCGCCAGCAGCTCATGGGACAGGGTCAATTCCTACAATGAGCAGTTCTTC
TRBD2	TRBV20-1	few	TRBJ2-1	CSAEGGLADPSGNEQFF	TGCAGTGCCGAGGGGGGACTAGCGGACCCGAGCGGCAATGAGCAGTTCTTC
NA	TRBV11-2	many	TRBJ2-7	CASSLGEGLFYEQYF	TGTGCCAGCAGCTTAGGCGAAGGGCTGTTCTACGAGCAGTACTTC
TRBD1	TRBV6-2/TRBV6-3	many	TRBJ1-2	CASSYSDRVYGYTF	TGTGCCAGCAGTTACTCGGACAGGGTCTATGGCTACACCTTC
NA	TRBV27	many	TRBJ1-5	CASSPIENGQPQHF	TGTGCCAGCAGTCCTATTGAGAATGGTCAGCCCCAGCATTTT
NA	TRBV6-5	many	TRBJ1-2	CASSYSGQINYGYTF	TGTGCCAGCAGTTACTCGGGGCAGATTAACTATGGCTACACCTTC
NA	TRBV27	many	TRBJ2-3	CASSPLATRGDTQYF	TGTGCCAGCAGTCCTCTAGCGACACGAGGGGATACGCAGTATTTT
TRBD2	TRBV10-3	many	TRBJ2-1	CAISSGRAYNEQFF	TGTGCCATCAGTAGCGGGAGGGCTTACAATGAGCAGTTCTTC
NA	TRBV5-1	NA	TRBJ2-7	CASSLAPGENYEQYF	TGCGCCAGCAGCTTGGCTCCTGGGGAGAACTACGAGCAGTACTTC
NA	TRBV12-3/TRBV12-4	many	TRBJ2-7	CASSLAGLVSSYEQYF	TGTGCCAGCAGTTTAGCGGGGTTAGTCAGCTCCTACGAGCAGTACTTC
NA	TRBV11-3	once	TRBJ2-7	CASSLGSMTYEQYF	TGTGCCAGCAGCTTGGGGTCGATGACCTACGAGCAGTACTTC
NA	TRBV10-3	many	TRBJ2-7	CAISESISEQYF	TGTGCCATCAGTGAGTCGATTTCCGAGCAGTACTTC
NA	TRBV7-9	many	TRBJ2-7	CASSLAGLSLYEQYF	TGTGCCAGCAGCTTAGCGGGCCTGTCCCTCTACGAGCAGTACTTC
NA	TRBV10-3	many	TRBJ2-3	CAITRGGSTDTQYF	TGTGCCATCACCAGAGGCGGGAGCACAGATACGCAGTATTTT
TRBD1	TRBV12-3/TRBV12-4	many	TRBJ1-2	CASSLHRGPGYTF	TGTGCCAGCAGCCTCCACAGGGGGCCTGGCTACACCTTC
TRBD1	TRBV6-1	many	TRBJ2-7	CASRKDRALHEQYF	TGTGCCAGCAGGAAGGACAGGGCCCTGCACGAGCAGTACTTC
TRBD1	TRBV6-1	NA	TRBJ1-6	CASRRQGLNSPLHF	TGTGCCAGCAGGAGACAGGGCCTTAATTCACCCCTCCACTTT
NA	TRBV12-3/TRBV12-4	NA	TRBJ1-5	CASSHAGGGGHQPQHF	TGTGCCAGCAGTCACGCGGGGGGGGGGGGGCATCAGCCCCAGCATTTT
TRBD1	TRBV5-1	many	TRBJ1-4	CASSTGQGAGDEKLFF	TGCGCCAGCAGCACTGGACAGGGGGCGGGGGATGAAAAACTGTTTTTT
NA	TRBV3-1	many	TRBJ2-1	CASSPMGGVGNEQFF	TGTGCCAGCAGCCCCATGGGTGGGGTGGGGAATGAGCAGTTCTTC
TRBD1	TRBV6-1	many	TRBJ1-2	CASRYKPGQYYGYTF	TGTGCCAGCAGATATAAACCGGGACAGTACTATGGCTACACCTTC
TRBD1	TRBV29-1	many	TRBJ2-1	CSGGTVDYNEQFF	TGCAGCGGAGGGACAGTAGATTACAATGAGCAGTTCTTC
NA	TRBV7-9	many	TRBJ1-1	CASSLEGVEAFF	TGTGCCAGCAGCTTAGAAGGTGTTGAAGCTTTCTTT
TRBD2	TRBV6-1	many	TRBJ2-1	CASTLLAGGYNEQFF	TGTGCCAGCACCTTACTAGCGGGCGGATACAATGAGCAGTTCTTC
TRBD2	TRBV27	many	TRBJ2-1	CASRTGGRDEQFF	TGTGCCAGCAGGACGGGGGGGAGGGATGAGCAGTTCTTC
NA	TRBV20-1	few	TRBJ2-3	CSARDRQGVTDTQYF	TGCAGTGCTAGAGATCGGCAAGGGGTCACAGATACGCAGTATTTT
NA	TRBV28	many	TRBJ1-6	CASNSGGSPLHF	TGTGCCAGCAACTCCGGTGGATCACCCCTCCACTTT